The 2 T cell receptor beta chains given below trace back to one sample, sequenced in a study of blood T cell repertoires in COVID-19. Here immunoSEQ multiplex PCR was the method, and the copy in TCRdb shows in-frame clones only, minus some. The sample has over 200,000 clones; around nine tenths are singletons. The sequencing sample was made of PBMCs or T cells enriched from blood (not recorded which). The receptors stem from a woman aged 25 to 39 who had been exposed to COVID-19.

This clone is a singleton in its sample. The gene calls are TRBV12-5 and TRBJ2-3, with 8 bases lining up with TRBD2. Per the germline V gene, CDR1 is LGHNT and CDR2 is FRNRAP. Losses at the gene ends were 5 bases for V and 3 bases for J; bases not matched to a gene: 4. CDR3 length: 14 amino acids. This chain's CDR3 is CASGPSGRTDTQYF. The CDR3, as DNA: TGTGCTAGTGGTCCAAGCGGGAGAACAGATACGCAGTATTTT.

The V call is TRBV12-3 or TRBV12-4, the J call TRBJ1-5; no firm D call. V lost 0 bases to trimming and J lost 11 bases, with 11 bases between them. CDR3 length: 13 amino acids. The CDR3: CASSLAAEGTQHF. The CDR3 bases are TGTGCCAGCAGTTTAGCGGCGGAAGGAACCCAGCATTTT.